The 27 T cell receptor beta chains below come from one sample, sequenced in a study of CD8 T cells in ankylosing spondylitis. Which antigens these TCRs recognize remains unknown. Study-wide points: It appeared that ankylosing spondylitis blood was characterized by a TCR beta motif of several highly homologous variants.

MiXCR was run by TCRdb on the 5' RACE reads, yielding one entry per CDR3 protein. Of a few hundred thousand distinct CDR3 sequences listed, 15% to 20% are singletons. The sequencing sample was made of blood, either unsorted or a sorted T cell fraction (not recorded which). The source is a male donor with ankylosing spondylitis.

This clonotype was recorded a few times. The CDR3 spells CASSPRTGALNSPLHF. The CDR3 coding sequence is TGTGCCAGCAGCCCCCGGACAGGGGCACTTAATTCACCCCTCCACTTT. The chain has TRBV7-8 and TRBJ1-6; TRBD1 matches 9 bases. V lost 5 bases and J lost 6; bases outside the gene matches: 8. CDR1 and CDR2 (germline): SGHVS, FQNEAQ. This CDR3 region has 16 residues.

The V call is TRBV9, the J call TRBJ2-1, with 7 bases aligning to TRBD2. CDR1 SGDLS and CDR2 YYNGEE come from the germline V gene. V lost 0 bases, J lost 2 bases, and 5 bases stayed unmatched. There are 16 residues in the CDR3. The CDR3 nucleotides are TGTGCCAGCAGCGTAGCCGGCGGGAGAACCTACAATGAGCAGTTCTTC. It codes for CASSVAGGRTYNEQFF.

CDR3 coding DNA: TGCAGCGTTGAAGATGTGGATTATAGCACAGATACGCAGTATTTT. Translated: CSVEDVDYSTDTQYF. The V gene is TRBV29-1, the J gene TRBJ2-3; D remains unclear. The CDR3 totals 15 residues. V lost 0 bases and J 0 bases, leaving 10 bases between the germline ends. CDR1 and CDR2 (germline): SQVTM, ANQGSEA.

The rearrangement joins TRBV3-1 to TRBJ2-3; 14 bases map to TRBD2. This CDR3 has 18 residues. Germline-derived CDR1 and CDR2 are LGHDT and YNNKEL (reference sequence). Trimming removed 1 base from V and 2 bases from J; junction bases left unmatched: 5. CDR3 region: CASSQVGTSGRNTDTQYF. The CDR3 DNA is TGTGCCAGCAGCCAAGTCGGGACTAGCGGGAGAAACACAGATACGCAGTATTTT.

The CDR3 loop reads CASSFGSHQPQHF. The CDR3 nucleotides read TGTGCCAGCAGTTTTGGGTCCCATCAGCCCCAGCATTTT. The V and J genes are TRBV27 and TRBJ1-5; D uncertain. CDR1 MNHEY and CDR2 SMNVEV come from the germline V gene (reference sequence). V shed 3 bases and J shed 5 bases, with 8 bases lying between them. The CDR3 sequence is 13 residues long.

CDR3 nucleotides: TGTGCCAGCAGTTTAGGGGCCAGCGGAAATTCACCCCTCCACTTT. This encodes CASSLGASGNSPLHF. This chain links TRBV27 with TRBJ1-6, with D perhaps matching TRBD1 (5 bases). The CDR3 length is 15 residues. The germline V and J ends were trimmed by 2 bases and 7 bases, with 12 bases remaining between them. The V gene's germline CDR1 is MNHEY and CDR2 SMNVEV (reference sequence).

The CDR3 spells CASSVGTPREGTGELFF. The CDR3 DNA reads TGTGCCAGCAGTGTCGGGACCCCTCGTGAGGGCACCGGGGAGCTGTTTTTT. This chain connects TRBV12-3 or TRBV12-4 to TRBJ2-2, with D perhaps being TRBD1 or TRBD2 (5 bases each). Trimming pared 5 bases from V and 4 bases from J, leaving 20 bases between. The CDR3 covers 17 residues.

This chain uses TRBV6-2 or TRBV6-3 with TRBJ2-3; D remains unclear. Germline V gene lookup returns CDR1 MNHEY and CDR2 SVGEGT. The CDR3 runs to 15 residues. Trimming removed 0 bases from V and 5 bases from J, with 12 bases in between. In DNA form, the CDR3 reads TGTGCCAGCAGTTACTCGGTCGGGTACGAAGATACGCAGTATTTT. It specifies CASSYSVGYEDTQYF.

The gene calls are TRBV30 and TRBJ2-7; TRBD2 is a possible D gene (5 bases). The CDR3 is 12 amino acids. V was shortened by 0 bases and J by 4 bases, with 7 bases between the two germline ends. In germline, CDR1 is GTSNPN, CDR2 SVGIG (reference sequence). The CDR3 protein is CAWSVTGYEQYF. CDR3 DNA sequence: TGTGCCTGGAGTGTAACGGGGTACGAGCAGTACTTC.

This clonotype was detected many times. The chain employs TRBV27 and TRBJ2-2; TRBD2 is a possible D gene (5 bases). CDR1 and CDR2 (germline): MNHEY, SMNVEV (reference sequence). The CDR3 spans 15 residues. The ends were cut back, 3 bases at V and 0 bases at J, with 8 bases in the middle. CDR3 in amino acids: CASSFLSANTGELFF. The CDR3 DNA is TGTGCCAGCAGTTTCCTTAGCGCGAACACCGGGGAGCTGTTTTTT.

The rearrangement joins TRBV9 to TRBJ2-7; D could derive from TRBD1 or TRBD2 (5 bases each). Looked up from germline, CDR1 is SGDLS and CDR2 is YYNGEE. This CDR3 is built from 14 residues. Trimming removed 2 bases at V and 1 base at J, with 10 bases between. The CDR3 nucleotides read TGTGCCAGCAGCGTTGAGGGGTATTCCTACGAGCAGTACTTC. This codes for CASSVEGYSYEQYF.

The chain has TRBV7-9 and TRBJ1-1, with 7 bases matching TRBD1. The germline V gene has CDR1 SEHNR and CDR2 FQNEAQ (reference sequence). The V gene end was trimmed by 4 bases and the J gene end by 5 bases; junction bases not matched to a gene: 4. The CDR3 is 13 residues long. The CDR3 region has the DNA TGTGCCAGCAGCTACGACAGGGAGACTGAAGCTTTCTTT. Its translation: CASSYDRETEAFF.

The table lists this clonotype with a few counts. The V and J genes are TRBV3-1 and TRBJ2-1; D not certain. V was cut by 3 bases and J by 8 bases, with 8 bases left in between. Germline V lookup: CDR1 LGHDT, CDR2 YNNKEL (reference sequence). The CDR3 extends over 12 amino acids. CDR3 in amino acids: CASSHGDHEQFF. The DNA for the CDR3 is TGTGCCAGCAGCCATGGGGATCATGAGCAGTTCTTC.

V usage is TRBV20-1 and J usage is TRBJ1-2; no firm D call. Trimming removed 3 bases from V and 4 bases from J, with 21 bases in between. The CDR3 totals 16 residues. Germline assignment: CDR1 DFQATT and CDR2 SNEGSKA (reference sequence). The CDR3 DNA follows: TGCAGTGCTAGGGATCCAGAAGGACCCCGAGTCTATGGCTACACCTTC. It translates to CSARDPEGPRVYGYTF.

The chain is built from TRBV7-9 and TRBJ2-3; 7 bases are shared with TRBD1. The V gene end was trimmed by 5 bases and the J gene end by 0 bases; junction bases not matched to a gene: 5. The germline V gene has CDR1 SEHNR and CDR2 FQNEAQ (reference sequence). The CDR3 runs 15 residues. The CDR3 sequence is CASSPQGVSTDTQYF. The CDR3 DNA follows: TGTGCCAGCAGCCCCCAGGGGGTTAGCACAGATACGCAGTATTTT.

This clonotype was counted between two and nine times. The CDR3 spells CASSLDESTEAFF. CDR3 DNA sequence: TGCGCCAGCAGCTTAGATGAATCCACTGAAGCTTTCTTT. The chain combines TRBV5-1 with TRBJ1-1; D remains unclear. Trimming cost V 2 bases and J 4 bases, with 9 bases left between them. The CDR3 has 13 residues. Germline values: CDR1 SGHRS, CDR2 YFSETQ.

This clonotype has only a few counts. The CDR3 DNA is TGTGCCAGCAGCCCCGGGGGCACAGACTCTGGAAACACCATATATTTT. Translated, it gives CASSPGGTDSGNTIYF. The chain combines TRBV11-2 with TRBJ1-3; a possible D gene is TRBD1 (6 bases). From germline, CDR1 is SGHAT and CDR2 FQNNGV. The V and J ends lost 5 bases and 0 bases respectively, with 14 bases between them. CDR3 length equals 16 residues.

This clonotype has more than one count but fewer than ten. This sequence joins TRBV20-1 and TRBJ2-1; D uncertain. V dropped 0 bases and J dropped 12 bases, with 12 bases sitting between them. CDR1 and CDR2 (germline): DFQATT, SNEGSKA (reference sequence). The CDR3 is 12 residues long. CDR3 DNA sequence: TGCAGTGCTAGAGATCAGACCGTACCGCAGTTCTTC. It encodes CSARDQTVPQFF.

The chain couples TRBV5-1 to TRBJ2-3; TRBD1 or TRBD2 may be the D gene (5 bases each). In germline, CDR1 is SGHRS, CDR2 YFSETQ. V gave up 0 bases and J gave up 2 bases, with 10 bases separating them. The CDR3 is 15 amino acids. The DNA of the CDR3 is TGCGCCAGCAGCTTGGCCGGGACCTACACAGATACGCAGTATTTT. This sequence encodes CASSLAGTYTDTQYF.

V gene TRBV12-3 or TRBV12-4 combines with J gene TRBJ2-1; TRBD1 agrees at 10 bases. The V and J ends lost 2 bases and 15 bases, in that order; junction bases with no gene match: 7. The CDR3 contains 13 residues. The CDR3, as DNA: TGTGCCAGCAGTTTACAGGGACAGGGGTTGCGGTTCTTC. Protein product: CASSLQGQGLRFF.

This chain joins TRBV6-5 and TRBJ2-2, with D tentatively TRBD1 (6 bases). Germline assignment: CDR1 MNHEY and CDR2 SVGAGI. The CDR3 is made up of 14 amino acids. Deletions cut 2 bases from V and 6 bases from J, with 10 bases between. The CDR3 loop reads CASSYEQGAGELFF. In nucleotides, the CDR3 is TGTGCCAGCAGTTACGAACAGGGTGCCGGGGAGCTGTTTTTT.

The chain couples TRBV30 to TRBJ1-4; D is unclear. The CDR3 spans 11 residues. The germline CDR1 and CDR2 sequences are GTSNPN and SVGIG (reference sequence). V was trimmed by 4 bases and J by 8 bases, leaving 8 bases between them. The CDR3 reads CAWTMGEKLFF. As DNA, the CDR3 is TGTGCCTGGACCATGGGGGAAAAACTGTTTTTT.

The gene calls are TRBV7-9 and TRBJ2-5, with D tentatively TRBD1 or TRBD2 (5 bases each). V was trimmed by 5 bases and J by 3 bases, leaving 16 bases between them. The CDR3 is made up of 15 amino acids. Looked up from germline, CDR1 is SEHNR and CDR2 is FQNEAQ (reference sequence). CDR3 protein: CASSLQVGREETQYF. For the CDR3, the DNA is TGTGCCAGCAGCCTCCAAGTGGGACGGGAAGAGACCCAGTACTTC.

The chain couples TRBV20-1 to TRBJ2-5; TRBD2 agrees at 10 bases. CDR3 size: 15 residues. Per the germline V gene, CDR1 is DFQATT and CDR2 is SNEGSKA (reference sequence). V trimming: 0 bases; J trimming: 7 bases; junction bases outside the gene matches: 8. The CDR3 spells CSARDRLAGLGTQYF. CDR3 sequence (DNA): TGCAGTGCTAGAGATCGACTAGCGGGCCTCGGGACCCAGTACTTC.

This clonotype has just one count. The V and J genes are TRBV30 and TRBJ1-2, with no clear D. The CDR3 runs 13 residues. CDR1 and CDR2 (germline): GTSNPN, SVGIG (reference sequence). V was cut by 0 bases and J by 7 bases, with 12 bases left in between. The CDR3 loop reads CAWSVLGTGGYTF. CDR3 coding DNA: TGTGCCTGGAGTGTCCTGGGTACGGGTGGCTACACCTTC.

This chain connects TRBV4-3 to TRBJ2-1; TRBD1 matches 11 bases. From germline, CDR1 is LGHNA and CDR2 YSLEER. The CDR3 sequence is 14 residues long. V lost 1 base and J lost 9; bases outside the gene matches: 2. The CDR3 DNA is TGCGCCAGCAGCCAAGGGACAGGGGGCACTGAGCAGTTCTTC. Its protein product is CASSQGTGGTEQFF.

This clonotype was counted only a few times. The chain uses TRBV6-4 and TRBJ2-1; 12 bases fit TRBD2. With 6 bases clipped from V and 10 bases from J, the junction kept 10 bases outside the gene matches. The CDR3 extends over 15 amino acids. Germline-derived CDR1 and CDR2 are MRHNA and SNTAGT. The CDR3 reads CASSPSSGRAEEQFF. CDR3 coding DNA: TGTGCCAGCAGCCCCTCTAGCGGGAGGGCCGAAGAGCAGTTCTTC.